This TCR beta chain was obtained from a study of beta chain features in type 1 diabetes. Study-level findings and limits: Overrepresentation of cells with high TCR expression could result from cDNA sequencing. Patients with type 1 diabetes carried fewer insertions and had more deletions at their VDJ junctions.

This clone was recorded a few times. Its specificity is not known. An end of the junction differs from the germline gene, which may be a read error. Purity above 98% was achieved in all sorted populations. What was sequenced were expressed TCRB transcripts, since all of the isolated RNA had been reverse transcribed. Repertoires were generated with immunoSEQ multiplex PCR, while TCRdb's copy carries only in-frame clones and drops some. The table records 130,000 or so clones, roughly 10% of them present only once. The germline V gene has CDR1 SSHAT and CDR2 FNYEAQ (reference sequence). The CDR3 is 16 amino acids.

The receptor's source is a woman aged 40 to 50 in good health. Source material: central memory CD4+ T cells from blood. V and J are TRBV7-7 and TRBJ2-5; 9 nucleotides line up with TRBD2. This CDR3 is CASSLGGAGGQETQYF. The CDR3 DNA sequence: TGTGCTAGCAGCTTAGGAGGAGCGGGGGGCCAAGAGACCCAGTACTTC.